This TCR beta chain was identified during a study of Graves' ophthalmopathy and Graves' hyperthyroidism. Study results and limitations: Ophthalmopathy progression prediction by the model yielded a sensitivity of 55% to 71% and a specificity of 72.22%. A model of 13 signatures distinguished ophthalmopathy from stable hyperthyroidism at around 90% sensitivity and roughly 80% specificity.

Clinical symptoms, serum thyroxine, TRAb, thyroid ultrasound and orbital computed tomography formed the basis of diagnosis. PBMCs were isolated by Ficoll-Paque density gradient centrifugation, using approximately 10 ml of fresh peripheral blood as the starting material. V was clipped by 6 bases and J by 4 bases, with 19 bases between them. Germline V CDR1 and CDR2: WSHSY, SAAADI. The CDR3 extends over 15 amino acids. Points on this clonotype: What it binds is unknown.

Amplification targeted the TCR beta CDR3 regions, with RNA transcripts as the source material. HTBI primers served in a first-round RT-PCR, which a second-round multiplex PCR followed. TCRdb reprocessed the multiplex PCR reads via MiXCR and lists one record per CDR3 protein. The table includes roughly 700,000 distinct CDR3 sequences, approximately 40% detected once. Material: peripheral blood. The origin of this receptor is an adult man with Graves' ophthalmopathy. The chain links TRBV10-2 to TRBJ2-7; D perhaps matches TRBD1 (6 bases). This CDR3 reads CASSTDRSDEYEQYF. CDR3 sequence (DNA): TGCGCCAGCAGCACTGACAGGTCCGACGAGTACGAGCAGTACTTC.